These T cell receptor beta chains were read from a single sample in a study of T-cell memory formation after mild COVID-19. TCRdb re-called the 5' RACE reads with MiXCR, one entry per CDR3 protein. The sample comprises some 300,000 distinct CDR3 sequences, 20% to 25% of which are singletons, and about 21% rests with the top ten. The sequenced sample was PBMCs or a T cell subset sorted from them (not recorded which). These receptors came from a man younger than 35 who had mild COVID-19 (a few samples of this study predate the infection). Cell type and time point are not known. Each CDR3 is given with its conserved first and last residue. A D gene is named only where the DNA matches it firmly. Some rows mark clone size as missing; the rest say once, few, many or name a class of expanded clone.

d_call cdr3_length clone_size j_call v_call cdr3_aa
. 16 . TRBJ2-2 TRBV28 CASSSQFRRNTGELIF
. 15 . TRBJ1-1 TRBV5-1 CASSARTSRGTEAFF
TRBD1 15 few TRBJ2-1 TRBV7-3 CASSLGQGVYSEQFF
TRBD1 15 few TRBJ2-3 TRBV7-9 CASSPRQGPTDTQYF
. 13 . TRBJ2-1 TRBV18 CASSPRGMDEQFF
. 16 . TRBJ2-1 TRBV15 CATSRGVATGNNEQFF
. 14 few TRBJ1-4 TRBV7-2 CASSNYGASEKLFF
. 18 . TRBJ1-2 TRBV7-9 CASSEPLSNVLTSDGYTF
. 15 few TRBJ1-1 TRBV7-9 CASSLVALKDTEAFF
. 13 few TRBJ2-4 TRBV20-1 CSAIGPSGNIQYF
. 12 few TRBJ2-3 TRBV20-1 CSADGDVNTQYF
. 15 few TRBJ2-2 TRBV7-2 CASSLERTTTGELFF
TRBD2 17 many TRBJ2-5 TRBV4-3 CASSPQGLAGNGETQYF
. 12 many TRBJ2-1 TRBV12-3/TRBV12-4 CASSRPWDEQFF
TRBD2 18 few TRBJ2-1 TRBV4-2 CASSHQGGGGGNTDEQFF
. 12 few TRBJ1-1 TRBV29-1 CSVASQGTEAFF
TRBD2 15 few TRBJ2-3 TRBV20-1 CSAFPSAGVGDTQYF
. 15 few TRBJ1-3 TRBV6-5 CASSYSSLSGNTIYF
. 14 few TRBJ1-2 TRBV11-2 CASSLATGVQGYTF
. 14 . TRBJ2-5 TRBV20-1 CSARMRRIIETQYF
. 13 few TRBJ2-3 TRBV11-2 CASNEVRTDTQYF
. 14 . TRBJ1-1 TRBV5-1 CASSPASGGVRAFF
. 14 . TRBJ1-2 TRBV20-1 CSARDRGSVYGYTF
. 12 few TRBJ2-7 TRBV7-9 CASSLRGVEQYF
. 16 few TRBJ1-5 TRBV18 CASSPTAGRSNQPQHF
. 13 few TRBJ2-1 TRBV27 CASNERGLDEQFF
TRBD1 15 . TRBJ1-1 TRBV11-2 CASSPDPGGYTEAFF
TRBD1 15 few TRBJ2-3 TRBV9 CASSARDRGPDTQYF
. 12 few TRBJ2-7 TRBV29-1 CSVESGAHEQYF
. 15 . TRBJ2-1 TRBV7-3 CASSLLDVAGNEQFF
TRBD2 15 . TRBJ2-7 TRBV5-1 CASSLVGGFTYEQYF
. 15 few TRBJ1-1 TRBV20-1 CSARLPGQPNTEAFF
. 13 . TRBJ2-2 TRBV9 CASSALNTGELFF
TRBD2 14 . TRBJ2-5 TRBV5-1 CASSLAIEAGETRF
. 15 . TRBJ2-1 TRBV20-1 CSASTAFGSYNEQFF
. 13 . TRBJ1-3 TRBV18 CASSPREENTIYF
TRBD1 15 . TRBJ1-2 TRBV20-1 CSATGTGKYNYGYTF
. 15 . TRBJ1-2 TRBV4-3 CASSQELVGVYGYTF
. 13 . TRBJ2-1 TRBV24-1 CATSDYRADEQFF
. 17 . TRBJ2-3 TRBV9 CASSSAARRGGPDTQYF
. 15 . TRBJ1-4 TRBV6-5 CASKKGGATWEKLFF
. 13 . TRBJ1-2 TRBV11-3 CASSLDGAHGYTF
. 16 . TRBJ1-1 TRBV6-2/TRBV6-3 CASIVGAAVMNTEAFF
. 12 few TRBJ1-1 TRBV20-1 CSASTENTEAFF
. 13 few TRBJ2-7 TRBV12-5 CASGSARIYEQYF
. 13 once TRBJ2-3 TRBV10-1 CASSESKGNTQYF
TRBD1 14 . TRBJ1-1 TRBV12-3/TRBV12-4 CASSPQNRGTEAFF
TRBD1 16 . TRBJ1-5 TRBV28 CASSSPDRGGRQPQHF
TRBD1 15 few TRBJ2-3 TRBV29-1 CSVEARNRGPDTQYF
TRBD1 16 few TRBJ1-2 TRBV20-1 CSASPLRQGANYGYTF
. 13 few TRBJ1-2 TRBV23-1 CASSQGGTYGYTF
. 15 . TRBJ2-7 TRBV7-2 CASSDRKTGLDEQYF
. 16 . TRBJ2-1 TRBV18 CASTPSFGKDYNEQFF
. 14 . TRBJ1-2 TRBV7-9 CASSQRQELYGYTF
TRBD1 14 few TRBJ2-5 TRBV12-3/TRBV12-4 CASSARTGRETQYF
. 15 many TRBJ1-3 TRBV5-5 CASHQSGTPINTIYF
. 13 . TRBJ2-1 TRBV4-3 CASSQDSSAVLFF
TRBD1 14 many TRBJ2-1 TRBV29-1 CSVERDRGFHEQFF
. 12 few TRBJ1-1 TRBV14 CASSQVYTEAFF
. 15 few TRBJ2-2 TRBV6-6 CASRDPAEDTGELFF